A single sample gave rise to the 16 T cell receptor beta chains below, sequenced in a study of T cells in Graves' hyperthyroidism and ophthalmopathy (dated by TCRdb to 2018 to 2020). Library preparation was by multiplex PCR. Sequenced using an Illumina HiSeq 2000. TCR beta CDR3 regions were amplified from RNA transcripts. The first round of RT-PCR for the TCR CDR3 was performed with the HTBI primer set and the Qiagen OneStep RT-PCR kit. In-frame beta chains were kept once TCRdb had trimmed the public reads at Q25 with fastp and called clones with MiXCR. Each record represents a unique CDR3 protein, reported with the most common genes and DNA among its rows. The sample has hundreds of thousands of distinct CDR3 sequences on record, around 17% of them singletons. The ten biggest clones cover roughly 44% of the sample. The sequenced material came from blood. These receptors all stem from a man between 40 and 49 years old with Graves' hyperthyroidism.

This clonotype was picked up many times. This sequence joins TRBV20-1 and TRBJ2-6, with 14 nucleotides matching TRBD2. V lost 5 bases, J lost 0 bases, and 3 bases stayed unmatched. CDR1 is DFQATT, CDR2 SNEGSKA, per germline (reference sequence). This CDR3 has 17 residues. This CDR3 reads CSAQTSGGVSGANVLTF. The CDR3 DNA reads TGCAGTGCTCAGACTAGCGGGGGGGTCTCTGGGGCCAACGTCCTGACTTTC.

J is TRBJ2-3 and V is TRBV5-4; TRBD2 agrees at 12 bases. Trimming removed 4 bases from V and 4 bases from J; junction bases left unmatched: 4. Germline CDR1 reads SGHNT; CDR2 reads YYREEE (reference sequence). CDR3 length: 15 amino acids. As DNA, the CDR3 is TGTGCCAGCAGCCGGACTAGCGGGACCTCAGATACGCAGTATTTT. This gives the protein CASSRTSGTSDTQYF.

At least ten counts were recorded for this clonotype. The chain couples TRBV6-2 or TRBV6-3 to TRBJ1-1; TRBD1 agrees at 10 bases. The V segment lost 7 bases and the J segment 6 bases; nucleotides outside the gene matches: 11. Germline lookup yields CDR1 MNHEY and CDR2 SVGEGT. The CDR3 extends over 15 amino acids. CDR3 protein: CASIPRGTGAAEAFF. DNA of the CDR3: TGTGCCAGCATCCCCCGGGGGACAGGGGCAGCTGAAGCTTTCTTT.

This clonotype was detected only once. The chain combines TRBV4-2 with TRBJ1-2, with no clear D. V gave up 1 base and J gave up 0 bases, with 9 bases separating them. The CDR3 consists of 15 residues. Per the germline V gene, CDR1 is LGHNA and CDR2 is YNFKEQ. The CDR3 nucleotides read TGTGCCAGCAGCCAAGCGTTACCCGCTAACTATGGCTACACCTTC. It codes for CASSQALPANYGYTF.

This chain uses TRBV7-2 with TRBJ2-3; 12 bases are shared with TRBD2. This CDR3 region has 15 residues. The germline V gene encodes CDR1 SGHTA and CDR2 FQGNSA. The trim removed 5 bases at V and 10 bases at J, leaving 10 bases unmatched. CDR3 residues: CASSPSSGGAISQYF. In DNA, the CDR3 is TGTGCCAGCAGCCCTTCTAGCGGGGGGGCCATCTCGCAGTATTTT.

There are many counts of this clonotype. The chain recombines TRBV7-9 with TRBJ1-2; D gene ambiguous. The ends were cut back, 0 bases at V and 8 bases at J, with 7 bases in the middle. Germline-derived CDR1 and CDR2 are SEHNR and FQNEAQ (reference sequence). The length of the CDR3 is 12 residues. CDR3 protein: CASSLAIGGYTF. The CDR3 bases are TGTGCCAGCAGCTTAGCGATCGGAGGCTACACCTTC.

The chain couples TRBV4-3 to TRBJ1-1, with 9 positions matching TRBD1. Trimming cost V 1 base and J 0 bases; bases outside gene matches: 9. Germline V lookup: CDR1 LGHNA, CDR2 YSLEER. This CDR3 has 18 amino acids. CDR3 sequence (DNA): TGCGCCAGCAGCCAAGTTCTGGCACAGGGGGCGATGAACACTGAAGCTTTCTTT. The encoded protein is CASSQVLAQGAMNTEAFF.

This CDR3 is CASSPLTSGDEQFF. The DNA of the CDR3 is TGCGCCAGCAGCCCCCTGACTAGCGGAGATGAGCAGTTCTTC. The V call is TRBV5-1, the J call TRBJ2-1; TRBD2 matches at 9 bases. V lost 4 bases to trimming and J lost 8 bases; unmatched junction nucleotides: 7. Germline loops: CDR1 SGHRS, CDR2 YFSETQ. The CDR3 covers 14 residues.

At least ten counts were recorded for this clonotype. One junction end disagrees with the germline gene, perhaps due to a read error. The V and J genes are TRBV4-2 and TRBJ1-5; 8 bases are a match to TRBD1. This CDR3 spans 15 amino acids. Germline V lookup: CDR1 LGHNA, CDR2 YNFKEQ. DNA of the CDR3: TGTGCCAGCAGCCGAGACAGGGGTAGCGATCAGCCCCAGCATTTT. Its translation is CASSRDRGSDQPQHF.

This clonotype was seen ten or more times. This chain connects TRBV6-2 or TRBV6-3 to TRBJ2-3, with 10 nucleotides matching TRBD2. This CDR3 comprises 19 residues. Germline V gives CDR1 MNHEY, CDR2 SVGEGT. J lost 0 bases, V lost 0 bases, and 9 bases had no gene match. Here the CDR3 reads CASSYSVGGTSASTDTQYF. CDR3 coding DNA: TGTGCCAGCAGTTACTCGGTTGGGGGGACTAGCGCGAGCACAGATACGCAGTATTTT.

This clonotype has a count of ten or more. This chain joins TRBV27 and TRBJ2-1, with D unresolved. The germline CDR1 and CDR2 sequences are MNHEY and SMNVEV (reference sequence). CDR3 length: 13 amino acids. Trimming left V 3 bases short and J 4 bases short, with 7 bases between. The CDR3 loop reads CASSLKEYNEQFF. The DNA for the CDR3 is TGTGCCAGCAGTTTGAAGGAATACAATGAGCAGTTCTTC.

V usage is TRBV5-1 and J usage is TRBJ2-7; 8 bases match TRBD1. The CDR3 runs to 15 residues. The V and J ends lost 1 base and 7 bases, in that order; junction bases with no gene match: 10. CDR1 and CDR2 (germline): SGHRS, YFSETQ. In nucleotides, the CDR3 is TGCGCCAGCAGCTTGACCGGGACAGGTGATATGGAGCAGTACTTC. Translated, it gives CASSLTGTGDMEQYF.

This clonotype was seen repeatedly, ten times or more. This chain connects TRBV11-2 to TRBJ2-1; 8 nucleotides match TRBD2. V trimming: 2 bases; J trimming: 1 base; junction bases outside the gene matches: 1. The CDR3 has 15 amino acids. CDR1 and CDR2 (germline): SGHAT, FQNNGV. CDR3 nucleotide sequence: TGTGCCAGCAGCTTACAGCGGGGGTCCTACAATGAGCAGTTCTTC. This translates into CASSLQRGSYNEQFF. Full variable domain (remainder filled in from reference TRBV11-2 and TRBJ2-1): EAGVAQSPRYKIIEKRQSVAFWCNPISGHATLYWYQQILGQGPKLLIQFQNNGVVDDSQLPKDRFSAERLKGVDSTLKIQPAKLEDSAVYLCASSLQRGSYNEQFFGPGTRLTVL.

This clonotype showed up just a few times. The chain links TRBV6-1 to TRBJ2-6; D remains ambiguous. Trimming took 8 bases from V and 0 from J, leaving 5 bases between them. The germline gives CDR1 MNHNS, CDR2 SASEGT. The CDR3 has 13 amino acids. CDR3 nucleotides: TGTGCCAGCGTCTACTCTGGGGCCAACGTCCTGACTTTC. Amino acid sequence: CASVYSGANVLTF.

CDR3 in DNA: TGCGCCAGCAGCATAGGGACAGAACAAGAGACCCAGTACTTC. It codes for CASSIGTEQETQYF. This chain connects TRBV5-1 to TRBJ2-5; 7 nucleotides match TRBD1. This CDR3 comprises 14 residues. CDR1 is SGHRS and CDR2 is YFSETQ in the germline V gene. The V gene end was trimmed by 4 bases and the J gene end by 2 bases; junction bases not matched to a gene: 5.

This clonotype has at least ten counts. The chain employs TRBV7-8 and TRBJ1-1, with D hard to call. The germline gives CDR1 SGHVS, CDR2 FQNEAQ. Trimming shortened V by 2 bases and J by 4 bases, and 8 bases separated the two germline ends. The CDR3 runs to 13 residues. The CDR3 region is CASSLLESTEAFF. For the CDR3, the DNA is TGTGCCAGCAGCTTACTAGAGAGCACTGAAGCTTTCTTT.